These 14 T cell receptor beta chains came from one sample sequenced in a study of cytomegalovirus exposure and HLA in healthy donors. In the PCR, 60 Vbeta and 13 Jbeta primers were used. This table comes from immunoSEQ multiplex PCR, and its TCRdb copy is limited to in-frame clones, with some not included. The sample holds 150,000 or so clones; 60% to 80% are singletons and the top ten take approximately 6.3%. Sample: PBMCs. Receptors were obtained from a man aged 40-49 years in good health and CMV-seropositive.

This chain uses TRBV5-5 with TRBJ2-7, with TRBD2 matching over 7 bases. The V segment lost 5 bases and the J segment 2 bases; nucleotides outside the gene matches: 7. CDR1 is SGHKS, CDR2 YYEKEE, per germline (reference sequence). The CDR3 contains 14 residues. The CDR3 sequence is CASSLRGVPYEQYF. As DNA, the CDR3 is TGTGCCAGCAGTCTACGGGGGGTGCCCTACGAGCAGTACTTC.

This clone was observed a single time. The V and J genes are TRBV10-3 and TRBJ2-7, with 7 bases fitting TRBD2. V trimming: 11 bases; J trimming: 6 bases; junction bases outside the gene matches: 19. CDR1 and CDR2 from the germline V gene are ENHRY and SYGVKD. The CDR3 runs 15 residues. In DNA form, the CDR3 reads TGTGCCGTCGGGGAGGGAGAGGGAGGGCCTGGCGAGCAGTACTTC. It is translated as CAVGEGEGGPGEQYF.

The chain has TRBV7-2 and TRBJ1-2; D is undetermined. V lost 5 bases, J lost 6 bases, and 16 bases lay in between. CDR1 and CDR2 from the germline V gene are SGHTA and FQGNSA. This CDR3 is 14 amino acids long. For the CDR3, the DNA is TGTGCCAGCAGCCCACGTACCTCGGCGGATGGCTACACCTTC. Protein product: CASSPRTSADGYTF.

The J gene is TRBJ2-1, the V gene TRBV19; TRBD2 agrees at 9 bases. After removal of 4 bases from V and 0 bases from J, the junction contained 7 bases not matched to a gene. The CDR3 contains 17 residues. Looked up from germline, CDR1 is LNHDA and CDR2 is SQIVND (reference sequence). CDR3 nucleotide sequence: TGTGCCAGTAGTAGAGCGGGAGGACTTAGCTCCTACAATGAGCAGTTCTTC. Translation gives CASSRAGGLSSYNEQFF.

The V call is TRBV19, the J call TRBJ2-2, with TRBD2 as a possible D gene (7 bases). CDR3 size: 16 residues. Germline-derived CDR1 and CDR2 are LNHDA and SQIVND (reference sequence). V was trimmed by 6 bases and J by 7 bases, leaving 21 bases between them. CDR3 DNA: TGTGCCAGTAGCAAAGGGGGAGCAGCGGGATACGGGGAGCTGTTTTTT. Translation gives CASSKGGAAGYGELFF. Filled out from reference TRBV19 and TRBJ2-2, the complete variable domain reads DGGITQSPKYLFRKEGQNVTLSCEQNLNHDAMYWYRQDPGQGLRLIYYSQIVNDFQKGDIAEGYSVSREKKESFPLTVTSAQKNPTAFYLCASSKGGAAGYGELFFGEGSRLTVL.

The chain joins TRBV27 to TRBJ2-5, with a weak D call TRBD2 (5 bases). The end of the DNA is better explained by TRBJ2-7, so the J call may be wrong. The germline gives CDR1 MNHEY, CDR2 SMNVEV (reference sequence). CDR3 length: 12 residues. The CDR3, as DNA: TGTGCCAGGGAGGCGCCATTCGACGAGCAGTACTTC. As protein: CAREAPFDEQYF.

The gene calls are TRBV11-3 and TRBJ1-4; D gene uncertain. The CDR3 loop spans 15 amino acids. Germline V lookup: CDR1 SGHNT, CDR2 YENEEA. V gave up 1 base and J gave up 0 bases, with 6 bases separating them. The chain's CDR3 is CASSLGPATNEKLFF. CDR3 sequence (DNA): TGTGCCAGCAGCTTAGGCCCAGCAACTAATGAAAAACTGTTTTTT.

This chain links TRBV10-1 with TRBJ2-7, with a weak D call TRBD1 (5 bases). This CDR3 is built from 13 residues. V lost 4 bases and J lost 0, with 7 bases in between. CDR1 and CDR2 from the germline V gene are WNHNN and SYGVQD (reference sequence). The CDR3 region is CASSAQVSYEQYF. The CDR3 DNA is TGCGCCAGCAGTGCACAGGTCTCCTACGAGCAGTACTTC.

The gene calls are TRBV5-1 and TRBJ1-1, with a tentative D call TRBD1 (6 bases). CDR3 length: 16 amino acids. Germline V CDR1 and CDR2: SGHRS, YFSETQ. V was clipped by 0 bases and J by 0 bases, with 12 bases between them. This chain's CDR3 is CASSLGAGGLNTEAFF. The CDR3 nucleotides are TGCGCCAGCAGCTTGGGGGCGGGGGGGCTGAACACTGAAGCTTTCTTT.

J is TRBJ1-5 and V is TRBV2; no definite D call. The CDR3 length is 13 residues. CDR1 and CDR2 from the germline V gene are SNHLY and FYNNEI. V was shortened by 7 bases and J by 6 bases, with 13 bases between the two germline ends. The CDR3 region has the DNA TGTGCCAGCAACCTGGAGGGCCCTCAGCCCCAGCATTTT. It codes for CASNLEGPQPQHF.

This clone has just one count. The chain recombines TRBV5-1 with TRBJ2-3, with 9 bases matching TRBD2. The junction had 11 bases not matched to a gene; V was cut back by 2 bases and J by 10 bases. The CDR3 runs 15 residues. In germline, CDR1 is SGHRS, CDR2 YFSETQ. The CDR3 loop reads CASSFAAGGSWAQYF. CDR3 in DNA: TGCGCCAGCAGCTTCGCGGCGGGAGGGAGTTGGGCGCAGTATTTT.

This chain connects TRBV2 to TRBJ1-6; TRBD1 might be the D (5 bases). V was cut by 6 bases and J by 7 bases, with 7 bases left in between. CDR3 length: 12 residues. Germline CDR1 reads SNHLY; CDR2 reads FYNNEI. CDR3 coding DNA: TGTGCCAGCAGCCCAGGGAATTCACCCCTCCACTTT. This gives the protein CASSPGNSPLHF.

CDR3 sequence: CATSREQGGFNQPQHF. In DNA form, the CDR3 reads TGTGCCACCAGCAGAGAACAGGGGGGTTTCAATCAGCCCCAGCATTTT. The chain has TRBV15 and TRBJ1-5; 8 bases are a match to TRBD1. The CDR3 has 16 amino acids. Losses at the gene ends were 0 bases for V and 3 bases for J; bases not matched to a gene: 4. CDR1 and CDR2 from the germline V gene are LNHNV and YYDKDF (reference sequence).

The CDR3 DNA follows: TGCGCCAGCAGCGGATCGGGGGGAAGAACCGGGGAGCTGTTTTTT. It is translated as CASSGSGGRTGELFF. This chain connects TRBV5-1 to TRBJ2-2; 7 bases match TRBD2. This CDR3 contains 15 residues. With V trimmed by 4 bases and J by 5 bases, 8 bases remained unmatched. Looked up from germline, CDR1 is SGHRS and CDR2 is YFSETQ.